This TCR beta chain was sequenced in a study of somatic mutations in cytotoxic T cells in rheumatoid arthritis. Study-level background: T-cell populations stained with V beta antibodies were in some cases flow-sorted at nearly 100% purity, including V beta1+ cells that were sequenced for TCRB.

Trimming took 1 base from V and 2 from J, leaving 8 bases between them. This CDR3 is built from 15 residues. Germline assignment: CDR1 SGHDN and CDR2 FVKESK. Magnetic beads with positive selection isolated CD4+ and CD8+ fractions, whose purity was verified by flow cytometry. Repertoires were generated with immunoSEQ multiplex PCR, while TCRdb's copy carries only in-frame clones and drops some. The sample gives 6,500 to 7,500 clones, about four fifths of which show up once; roughly 9.7% is in the top ten. The sequenced sample consisted of CD8+ T cells sorted from blood. The TCR sequence derives from an adult with rheumatoid arthritis. The gene calls are TRBV14 and TRBJ2-2; no firm D call. Written as DNA, the CDR3 is TGTGCCAGCAGCCAAGTTCTGGGAAACACCGGGGAGCTGTTTTTT. It is translated as CASSQVLGNTGELFF.